The 19 T cell receptor beta chains reported below all come from one sample, sequenced in a study of blood T cells in healthy people across ages. The second PCR ran about 6 to 11 cycles with a sample-barcoded 5' primer and J-beta primers. TCRdb re-derived calls from the 5' RACE reads in MiXCR, one entry per CDR3 protein. The table shows some 880,000 distinct CDR3 sequences, with about 36% occurring only once. Material for sequencing was blood. Receptors were obtained from a man aged 18 to 29 in good health.

CDR3 region: CASGQSLDSVEKLFF. CDR3 bases: TGTGCCAGCGGCCAAAGCCTGGACAGTGTTGAAAAACTGTTTTTT. This chain uses TRBV9 with TRBJ1-4; possible D gene TRBD1, 6 bases. The CDR3 has 15 residues. The germline V gene has CDR1 SGDLS and CDR2 YYNGEE. V lost 7 bases to trimming and J lost 7 bases, with 20 bases between them.

Comments on this clonotype: A junction boundary mismatches the germline segment, possibly from a read error. The chain uses TRBV12-3 or TRBV12-4 and TRBJ2-3; possibly TRBD2 for D (6 bases). The CDR3 consists of 15 residues. CDR3 sequence (DNA): TGTGCCAGCATCCGCCGGGACTTACGCACAGATGCGCAGTATTTT. Translating it yields CASIRRDLRTDAQYF.

The chain employs TRBV29-1 and TRBJ2-5; possible D gene TRBD1, 6 bases. The end of the DNA is better explained by TRBJ2-7, so the J call may be wrong. The CDR3 consists of 13 residues. Germline values: CDR1 SQVTM, CDR2 ANQGSEA. This chain's CDR3 is CSVSSLGGVEQYF. CDR3 DNA sequence: TGCAGCGTTAGCAGTCTAGGGGGTGTCGAGCAGTACTTC.

This clonotype has only a few counts. The chain has TRBV12-3 or TRBV12-4 and TRBJ1-2, with D uncertain. The CDR3 spans 14 residues. V was cut by 8 bases and J by 0 bases, with 13 bases left in between. The CDR3 here is CASGPGEANYGYTF. The CDR3 coding sequence is TGTGCCAGCGGCCCCGGGGAGGCTAACTATGGCTACACCTTC.

The rearrangement uses TRBV7-2 and TRBJ1-1, with 8 bases matching TRBD1. The length of the CDR3 is 16 residues. The germline gives CDR1 SGHTA, CDR2 FQGNSA. V gave up 2 bases and J gave up 1 base; unmatched junction bases: 6. CDR3 amino acids: CASSLRDRFSNTEAFF. DNA for the CDR3: TGTGCCAGCAGCTTAAGGGACAGGTTTTCGAACACTGAAGCTTTCTTT.

There are a few counts of this clonotype. The chain has TRBV5-1 and TRBJ2-5, with 7 positions matching TRBD1. CDR3 length: 13 residues. Looked up from germline, CDR1 is SGHRS and CDR2 is YFSETQ. Germline trimming cut 9 bases from V and 1 base from J; bases unmatched to any gene: 6. The CDR3 coding sequence is TGCGCCACCGCTACAGGGGCCCAAGAGACCCAGTACTTC. Encoded protein: CATATGAQETQYF.

This clonotype has a handful of counts. The chain employs TRBV3-1 and TRBJ1-2; TRBD1 is a possible D gene (5 bases). The CDR3 spans 13 residues. V was pared by 4 bases and J by 4 bases, with 10 bases between. Germline lookup yields CDR1 LGHDT and CDR2 YNNKEL (reference sequence). The CDR3 here is CASSLRAGYGYTF. The CDR3 DNA reads TGTGCCAGCAGCCTCAGGGCTGGCTATGGCTACACCTTC.

This clonotype appeared a single time. The V call is TRBV25-1, the J call TRBJ1-1; tentative D call: TRBD1 (5 bases). Germline V gene data show CDR1 as MGHDK and CDR2 as SYGVNS. CDR3 size: 14 residues. V dropped 4 bases and J dropped 7 bases, with 16 bases sitting between them. In nucleotides, the CDR3 is TGTGCCAGCAGTGTCCGGGGCAGCGGGCGTGAAGCTTTCTTT. Translation: CASSVRGSGREAFF.

This clonotype was recorded at least ten times. The junction does not match germline at one end; this may be a read error. V and J are TRBV4-3 and TRBJ1-2; possible D gene TRBD1, 5 bases. The CDR3 has 12 residues. Germline assignment: CDR1 LGHNA and CDR2 YSLEER. The CDR3 here is CASSQDSYGYTF. The CDR3 DNA is TGTGCCAGCAGCCAAGACAGCTATGGCTACACCTTC.

Only a few counts were recorded for this clonotype. The CDR3 region is CSGGPGASYEQYF. The DNA for the CDR3 is TGCAGCGGGGGGCCAGGGGCCTCGTACGAGCAGTACTTC. The genes are TRBV29-1 and TRBJ2-7, with D perhaps matching TRBD1 (6 bases). The germline CDR1 and CDR2 sequences are SQVTM and ANQGSEA. This CDR3 has 13 amino acids. V was cut by 7 bases and J by 4 bases, with 17 bases left in between.

Regarding this clonotype: A much larger clone sits a single nucleotide away, making a read error possible. The chain couples TRBV12-3 or TRBV12-4 to TRBJ2-7, with 9 nucleotides matching TRBD1. The V segment lost 5 bases and the J segment 4 bases; nucleotides outside the gene matches: 6. The CDR3 contains 14 residues. The chain's CDR3 is CASSVTGGVYEQYF. DNA for the CDR3: TGTGCCAGCAGTGTAACAGGGGGCGTTTACGAGCAGTACTTC.

The chain employs TRBV5-1 and TRBJ1-4; possibly TRBD1 for D (5 bases). The CDR3 loop spans 15 amino acids. Germline loops: CDR1 SGHRS, CDR2 YFSETQ. Trimming cost V 1 base and J 8 bases, with 15 bases left between them. For the CDR3, the DNA is TGCGCCAGCAGCTTGCCAGGGAGGACGGGGGAAAAACTGTTTTTT. Protein product: CASSLPGRTGEKLFF.

The rearrangement joins TRBV28 to TRBJ2-2, with unresolved D. The CDR3 sequence is 17 residues long. Per the germline V gene, CDR1 is MDHEN and CDR2 is SYDVKM. V lost 1 base and J 4 bases, leaving 16 bases between the germline ends. This CDR3 is CASSLSRTQASTGELFF. The DNA of the CDR3 is TGTGCCAGCAGTTTATCGCGGACCCAAGCGAGCACCGGGGAGCTGTTTTTT.

This clonotype has only a few counts. The genes are TRBV6-2 or TRBV6-3 and TRBJ2-1; tentatively, D is TRBD2 (7 bases). V gave up 6 bases and J gave up 5 bases, with 14 bases separating them. Germline V gives CDR1 MNHEY, CDR2 SVGEGT. CDR3 length: 14 amino acids. DNA of the CDR3: TGTGCCAGCAGGAGAGGGGGGGCTGACAATGAGCAGTTCTTC. As protein: CASRRGGADNEQFF.

This clonotype has only one observation. A much larger clonotype is one base distant, so this may be a read error. This chain connects TRBV6-2 or TRBV6-3 to TRBJ2-3; D possibly corresponds to TRBD2 (6 bases). Germline lookup yields CDR1 MNHEY and CDR2 SVGEGT. This CDR3 has 13 amino acids. V dropped 10 bases and J dropped 4 bases, with 15 bases sitting between them. The CDR3 DNA reads as TGTGCCACCTGGTCACTAGCTTCAGATACGCAGTATTTT. Its translation is CATWSLASDTQYF.

This chain uses TRBV11-2 with TRBJ2-5; TRBD2 aligns across 7 bases. Germline loops: CDR1 SGHAT, CDR2 FQNNGV. The CDR3 runs 17 residues. V lost 3 bases, J lost 0 bases, and 10 bases stayed unmatched. The CDR3 reads CASSFRGQLAYQETQYF. The CDR3 DNA is TGTGCCAGCAGCTTTCGTGGGCAACTAGCGTACCAAGAGACCCAGTACTTC.

This clonotype was counted between two and nine times. The chain joins TRBV15 to TRBJ1-1, with no clear D. Germline CDR1 LNHNV, CDR2 YYDKDF (reference sequence). V lost 1 base and J lost 6, with 15 bases in between. CDR3 length: 15 amino acids. DNA for the CDR3: TGTGCCACCAGCAGAGGCCGCTTAGGTGGCTCTGAAGCTTTCTTT. Translation: CATSRGRLGGSEAFF.

The chain combines TRBV10-3 with TRBJ1-1; a weak D match, TRBD1 (6 bases). There are 15 residues in the CDR3. Deletions cut 6 bases from V and 0 bases from J, with 14 bases between. Looked up from germline, CDR1 is ENHRY and CDR2 is SYGVKD. CDR3 bases: TGTGCCATCAGGGGTACAGGGATAATGAACACTGAAGCTTTCTTT. Encoded protein: CAIRGTGIMNTEAFF.

The V gene is TRBV20-1, the J gene TRBJ2-1; D perhaps matches TRBD1 (5 bases). Germline V gene sequence: CDR1 DFQATT, CDR2 SNEGSKA (reference sequence). The CDR3 is 14 residues long. Trimming removed 7 bases at V and 2 bases at J, with 15 bases between. DNA of the CDR3: TGCAGTGTCCCAGAAGGGGTTACCTACAATGAGCAGTTCTTC. It codes for CSVPEGVTYNEQFF.